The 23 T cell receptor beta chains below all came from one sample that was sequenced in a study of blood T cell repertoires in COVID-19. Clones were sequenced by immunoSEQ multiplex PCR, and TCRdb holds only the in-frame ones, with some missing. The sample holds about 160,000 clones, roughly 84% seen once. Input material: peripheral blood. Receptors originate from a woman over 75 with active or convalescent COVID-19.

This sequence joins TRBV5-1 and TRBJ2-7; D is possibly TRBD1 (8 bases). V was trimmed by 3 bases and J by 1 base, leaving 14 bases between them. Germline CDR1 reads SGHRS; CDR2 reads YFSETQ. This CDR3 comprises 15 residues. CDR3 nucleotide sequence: TGCGCCAGCAGCTCCGGACAGGGAGGGTCCTACGAGCAGTACTTC. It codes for CASSSGQGGSYEQYF.

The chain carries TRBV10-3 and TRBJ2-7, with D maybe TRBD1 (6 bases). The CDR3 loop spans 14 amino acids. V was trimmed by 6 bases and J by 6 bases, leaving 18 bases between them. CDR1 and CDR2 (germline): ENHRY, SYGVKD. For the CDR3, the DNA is TGTGCCATCAGCCTTGGACAGAAAGGAGGCGAGCAGTACTTC. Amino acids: CAISLGQKGGEQYF.

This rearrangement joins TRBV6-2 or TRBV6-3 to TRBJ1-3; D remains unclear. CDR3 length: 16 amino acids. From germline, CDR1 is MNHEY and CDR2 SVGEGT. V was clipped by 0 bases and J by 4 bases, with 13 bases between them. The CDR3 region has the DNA TGTGCCAGCAGTTACTCGCCAGGAAGGCGAGGAAACACCATATATTTT. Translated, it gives CASSYSPGRRGNTIYF.

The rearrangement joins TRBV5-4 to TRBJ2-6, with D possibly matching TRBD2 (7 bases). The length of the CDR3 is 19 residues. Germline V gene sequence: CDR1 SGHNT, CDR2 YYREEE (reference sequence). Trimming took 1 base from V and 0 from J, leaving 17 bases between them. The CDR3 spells CASSLPPAGEGSGANVLTF. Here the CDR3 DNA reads TGTGCCAGCAGCTTGCCCCCAGCAGGGGAGGGCTCTGGGGCCAACGTCCTGACTTTC.

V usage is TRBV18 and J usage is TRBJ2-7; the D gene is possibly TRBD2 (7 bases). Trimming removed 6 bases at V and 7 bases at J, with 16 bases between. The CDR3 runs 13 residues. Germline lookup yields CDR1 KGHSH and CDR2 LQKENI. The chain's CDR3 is CASSLGGPGEQYF. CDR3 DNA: TGTGCCAGCTCCCTGGGGGGGCCGGGTGAGCAGTACTTC.

DNA for the CDR3: TGTGCCAGCAGCCGGGGTCCTCCCAGCGACGAGCAGTACTTC. Protein product: CASSRGPPSDEQYF. This chain joins TRBV13 and TRBJ2-7; D perhaps matches TRBD2 (5 bases). The CDR3 has 14 amino acids. V lost 5 bases and J lost 5, with 16 bases in between. Germline values: CDR1 PRHDT, CDR2 FYEKMQ (reference sequence).

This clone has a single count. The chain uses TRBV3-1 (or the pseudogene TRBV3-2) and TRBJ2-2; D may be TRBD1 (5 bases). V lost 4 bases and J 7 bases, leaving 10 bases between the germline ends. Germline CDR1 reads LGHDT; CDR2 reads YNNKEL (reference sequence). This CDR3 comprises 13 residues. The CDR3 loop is CASSRRENGELFF. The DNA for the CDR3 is TGTGCCAGCAGCCGCAGGGAAAACGGGGAGCTGTTTTTT.

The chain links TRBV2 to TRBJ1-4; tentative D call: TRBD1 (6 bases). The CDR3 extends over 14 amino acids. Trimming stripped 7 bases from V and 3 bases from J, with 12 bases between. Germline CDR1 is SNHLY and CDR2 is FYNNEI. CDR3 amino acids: CASNPTGSNEKLFF. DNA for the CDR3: TGTGCCAGCAATCCTACAGGGTCTAATGAAAAACTGTTTTTT.

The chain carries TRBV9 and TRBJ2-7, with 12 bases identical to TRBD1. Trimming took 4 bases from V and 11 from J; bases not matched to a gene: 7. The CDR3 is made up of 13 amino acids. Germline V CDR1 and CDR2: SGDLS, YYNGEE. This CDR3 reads CASSPGTGGKKYF. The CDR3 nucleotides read TGTGCCAGCAGCCCCGGGACAGGGGGCAAAAAGTACTTC. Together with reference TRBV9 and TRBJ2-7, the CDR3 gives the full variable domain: DSGVTQTPKHLITATGQRVTLRCSPRSGDLSVYWYQQSLDQGLQFLIQYYNGEERAKGNILERFSAQQFPDLHSELNLSSLELGDSALYFCASSPGTGGKKYFGPGTRLTVT.

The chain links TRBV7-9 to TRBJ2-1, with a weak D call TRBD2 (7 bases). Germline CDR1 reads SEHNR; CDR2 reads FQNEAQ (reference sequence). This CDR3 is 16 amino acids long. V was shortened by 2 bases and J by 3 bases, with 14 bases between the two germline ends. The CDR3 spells CASSLSAGAHYNEQFF. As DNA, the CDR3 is TGTGCCAGCAGCTTATCGGCGGGGGCCCACTACAATGAGCAGTTCTTC.

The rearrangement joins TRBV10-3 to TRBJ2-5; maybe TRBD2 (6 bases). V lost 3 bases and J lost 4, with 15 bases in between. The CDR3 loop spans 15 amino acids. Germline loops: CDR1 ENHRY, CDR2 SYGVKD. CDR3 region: CAISDGGKVGETQYF. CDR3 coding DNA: TGTGCCATCAGTGACGGGGGTAAAGTGGGAGAGACCCAGTACTTC.

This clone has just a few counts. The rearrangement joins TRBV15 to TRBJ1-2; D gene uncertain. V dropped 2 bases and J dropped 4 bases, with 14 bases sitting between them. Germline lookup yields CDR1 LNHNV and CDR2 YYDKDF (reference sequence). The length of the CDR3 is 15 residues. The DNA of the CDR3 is TGTGCCACCAGCAGACCCCGTATACACAGCTATGGCTACACCTTC. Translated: CATSRPRIHSYGYTF.

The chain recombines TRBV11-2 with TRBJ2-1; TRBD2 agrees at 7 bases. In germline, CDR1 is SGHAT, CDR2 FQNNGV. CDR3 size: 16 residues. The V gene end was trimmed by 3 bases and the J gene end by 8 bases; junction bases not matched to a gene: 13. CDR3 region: CASSLDRDYLSDEQFF. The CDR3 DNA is TGTGCCAGCAGCTTGGACCGGGACTACCTGTCGGATGAGCAGTTCTTC.

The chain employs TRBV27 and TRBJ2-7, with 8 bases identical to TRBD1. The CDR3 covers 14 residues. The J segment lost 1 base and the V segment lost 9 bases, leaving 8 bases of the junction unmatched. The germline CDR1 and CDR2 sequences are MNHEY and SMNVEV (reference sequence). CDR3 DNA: TGTGCCAGTGCTACGACAGGGGTATCCTACGAGCAGTACTTC. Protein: CASATTGVSYEQYF.

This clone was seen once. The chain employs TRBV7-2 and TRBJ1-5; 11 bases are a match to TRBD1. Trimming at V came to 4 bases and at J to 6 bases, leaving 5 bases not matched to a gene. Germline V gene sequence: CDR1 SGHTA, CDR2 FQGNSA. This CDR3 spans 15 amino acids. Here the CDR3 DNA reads TGTGCCAGCAGCTCGGACAGGGGGCCGCGTCAGCCCCAGCATTTT. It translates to CASSSDRGPRQPQHF.

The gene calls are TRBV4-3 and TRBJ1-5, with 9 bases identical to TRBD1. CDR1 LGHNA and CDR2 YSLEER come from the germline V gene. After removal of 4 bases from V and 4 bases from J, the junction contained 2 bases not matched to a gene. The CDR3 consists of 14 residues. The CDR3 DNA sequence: TGCGCCAGCAGCCTCGGGACAGGGAATCAGCCCCAGCATTTT. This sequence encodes CASSLGTGNQPQHF.

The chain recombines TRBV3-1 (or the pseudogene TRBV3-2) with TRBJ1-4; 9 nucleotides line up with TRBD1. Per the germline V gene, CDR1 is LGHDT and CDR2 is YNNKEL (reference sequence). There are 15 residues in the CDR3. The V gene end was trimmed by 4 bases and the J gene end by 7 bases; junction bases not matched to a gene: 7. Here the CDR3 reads CASSLQGAGGEKLFF. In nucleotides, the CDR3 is TGTGCCAGCAGCCTACAGGGGGCAGGGGGTGAAAAACTGTTTTTT.

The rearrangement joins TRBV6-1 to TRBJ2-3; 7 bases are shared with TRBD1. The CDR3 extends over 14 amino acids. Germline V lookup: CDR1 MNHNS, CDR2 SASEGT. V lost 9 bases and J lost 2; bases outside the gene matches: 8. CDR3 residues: CASSFGQVTDTQYF. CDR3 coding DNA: TGTGCCAGTTCCTTTGGACAGGTCACAGATACGCAGTATTTT.

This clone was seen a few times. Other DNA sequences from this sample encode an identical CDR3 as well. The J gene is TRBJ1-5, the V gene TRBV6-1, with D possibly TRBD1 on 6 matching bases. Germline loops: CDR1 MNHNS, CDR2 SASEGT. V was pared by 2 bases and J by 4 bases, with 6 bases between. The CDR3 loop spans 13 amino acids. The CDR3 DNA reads TGTGCCAGCAGTGAAACAGGGAATCAGCCCCAGCATTTT. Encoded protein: CASSETGNQPQHF.

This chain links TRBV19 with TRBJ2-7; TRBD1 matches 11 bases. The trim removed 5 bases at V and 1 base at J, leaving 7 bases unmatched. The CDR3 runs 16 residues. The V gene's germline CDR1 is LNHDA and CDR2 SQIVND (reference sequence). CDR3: CASSFSGQGASYEQYF. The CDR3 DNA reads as TGTGCCAGTAGTTTCTCCGGACAGGGGGCTTCCTACGAGCAGTACTTC.

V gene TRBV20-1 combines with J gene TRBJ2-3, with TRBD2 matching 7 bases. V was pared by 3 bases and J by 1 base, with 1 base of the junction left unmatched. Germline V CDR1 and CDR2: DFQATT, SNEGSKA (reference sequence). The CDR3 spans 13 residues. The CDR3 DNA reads TGCAGTGCTAGTGCGGGGGGCACAGATACGCAGTATTTT. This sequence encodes CSASAGGTDTQYF.

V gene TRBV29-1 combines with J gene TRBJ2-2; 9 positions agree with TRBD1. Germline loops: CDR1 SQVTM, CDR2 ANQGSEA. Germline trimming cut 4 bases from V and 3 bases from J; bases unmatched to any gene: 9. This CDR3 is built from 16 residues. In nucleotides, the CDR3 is TGCAGCGTTGGCGACCGGGACAGGGTGTACACCGGGGAGCTGTTTTTT. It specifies CSVGDRDRVYTGELFF.

CDR3 in DNA: TGTGCCAGTAGTCGGACAAGCAATTCACCCCTCCACTTT. Translated, it gives CASSRTSNSPLHF. This sequence joins TRBV19 and TRBJ1-6, with D maybe TRBD1 (5 bases). CDR1 and CDR2 (germline): LNHDA, SQIVND (reference sequence). CDR3 size: 13 residues. V lost 5 bases and J lost 7, with 9 bases in between.